This passage covers 20 T cell receptor beta chains from one sample sequenced in a study of radiation and T cells in renal cell carcinoma. Time point specified: blood 2 weeks post-SBRT. Treatment meaning: 15 Gy SBRT to primary tumor, nephrectomy 4 weeks later. The table came from immunoSEQ multiplex PCR; TCRdb's copy has only in-frame clones and leaves some out. The sample carries about 130,000 clones, 81% recorded once. Sample: blood, taken from a patient whose treatment included radiotherapy and nephrectomy. The source of these receptors is a man in his fifties with renal cell carcinoma.

The J gene is TRBJ2-7, the V gene TRBV28; 7 nucleotides align to TRBD1. The germline V gene has CDR1 MDHEN and CDR2 SYDVKM. V gave up 8 bases and J gave up 6 bases; unmatched junction bases: 10. The CDR3 consists of 13 residues. DNA of the CDR3: TGTGCCAGCGATGGACAGGTAAACGGCGAGCAGTACTTC. It encodes CASDGQVNGEQYF.

V is TRBV6-5 and J is TRBJ2-7; TRBD2 is a possible D gene (6 bases). The CDR3 runs 14 residues. CDR1 and CDR2 (germline): MNHEY, SVGAGI. Trimming took off 3 bases at V and 9 bases at J, with 18 bases between the two ends. The CDR3 bases are TGTGCCAGCAGTTATTCTGTATCCGGCGGGGCGCAGTACTTC. Translating it yields CASSYSVSGGAQYF.

The chain couples TRBV4-1 to TRBJ2-7, with D possibly being TRBD1 (6 bases). The CDR3 is 16 residues long. Per the germline V gene, CDR1 is MGHRA and CDR2 is YSYEKL. Trimming stripped 0 bases from V and 4 bases from J, with 16 bases between. The CDR3 sequence is CASSQDPTGKKYEQYF. The CDR3 region has the DNA TGCGCCAGCAGCCAAGATCCTACAGGGAAGAAGTACGAGCAGTACTTC.

The chain carries TRBV7-9 and TRBJ1-3, with 8 positions matching TRBD1. Trimming at V came to 2 bases and at J to 3 bases, leaving 6 bases not matched to a gene. Looked up from germline, CDR1 is SEHNR and CDR2 is FQNEAQ (reference sequence). The CDR3 length is 16 residues. The chain's CDR3 is CASSLQPGQVGNTIYF. CDR3 DNA sequence: TGTGCCAGCAGCTTACAGCCGGGACAGGTTGGAAACACCATATATTTT.

CDR3 sequence reads: CASSGPNSPLHF. DNA for the CDR3: TGTGCCAGCTCAGGACCAAATTCACCCCTCCACTTT. The rearrangement joins TRBV18 to TRBJ1-6, with D unclear. This CDR3 contains 12 residues. Germline V gene sequence: CDR1 KGHSH, CDR2 LQKENI. Deletions cut 5 bases from V and 7 bases from J, with 6 bases between.

The chain has TRBV5-1 and TRBJ2-2; 9 bases are shared with TRBD2. CDR1 is SGHRS, CDR2 YFSETQ, per germline. CDR3 size: 16 residues. The J segment lost 4 bases and the V segment lost 6 bases, leaving 10 bases of the junction unmatched. The CDR3, as DNA: TGCGCCAGCATCCCAGCGGGAGGCACCTCCACCGGGGAGCTGTTTTTT. Translation gives CASIPAGGTSTGELFF.

The chain has TRBV7-2 and TRBJ2-7; 8 bases line up with TRBD2. Germline V CDR1 and CDR2: SGHTA, FQGNSA. V trimming: 2 bases; J trimming: 7 bases; junction bases outside the gene matches: 10. CDR3 size: 15 residues. Written as DNA, the CDR3 is TGTGCCAGCAGCTTATCTCGCGCGGGAGGCTGGGAGCAGTACTTC. Its translation is CASSLSRAGGWEQYF.

V is TRBV9 and J is TRBJ2-1; D assignment may be TRBD1 or TRBD2 (5 bases each). The V gene's germline CDR1 is SGDLS and CDR2 YYNGEE. V was trimmed by 3 bases and J by 4 bases, leaving 14 bases between them. This CDR3 is built from 15 residues. CDR3 DNA: TGTGCCAGCAGCGGCATGGGACCCTCTTACAATGAGCAGTTCTTC. Translation gives CASSGMGPSYNEQFF.

The V gene is TRBV7-6, the J gene TRBJ1-5; weak D call: TRBD1 (5 bases). Per germline, CDR1 SGHVS and CDR2 FNYEAQ. V was clipped by 5 bases and J by 0 bases, with 8 bases between them. This CDR3 has 14 residues. The CDR3 spells CASSPQGSNQPQHF. CDR3 nucleotides: TGTGCCAGCAGCCCGCAGGGTAGCAATCAGCCCCAGCATTTT.

The chain employs TRBV5-4 and TRBJ2-3; D is uncertain. Germline values: CDR1 SGHNT, CDR2 YYREEE (reference sequence). V was clipped by 5 bases and J by 5 bases, with 12 bases between them. The CDR3 has 13 residues. DNA for the CDR3: TGTGCCAGCAGTCCTACAGTAGGAGATACGCAGTATTTT. Amino acids: CASSPTVGDTQYF. The full variable domain, rest sourced from reference TRBV5-4 and TRBJ2-3, is ETGVTQSPTHLIKTRGQQVTLRCSSQSGHNTVSWYQQALGQGPQFIFQYYREEENGRGNFPPRFSGLQFPNYSSELNVNALELDDSALYLCASSPTVGDTQYFGPGTRLTVL.

The genes are TRBV6-6 and TRBJ1-2; no reliable D call. The CDR3 sequence is 11 residues long. Trimming pared 6 bases from V and 9 bases from J, leaving 11 bases between. Per germline, CDR1 MNHNY and CDR2 SVGAGI (reference sequence). The CDR3, as DNA: TGTGCCAGCAGCCAAGACCGGAGCTACACCTTC. Translation: CASSQDRSYTF.

This sequence joins TRBV10-3 and TRBJ2-2, with a possible D match to TRBD2 (6 bases). The germline V gene has CDR1 ENHRY and CDR2 SYGVKD. The CDR3 has 13 amino acids. Between the trimmed V and J ends, which lost 6 bases and 4 bases, there was a span of 9 bases. As DNA, the CDR3 is TGTGCCATCAGGAGGGACTCCACCGGGGAGCTGTTTTTT. The encoded protein is CAIRRDSTGELFF.

This chain uses TRBV7-9 with TRBJ2-7; no clear D. CDR1 and CDR2 (germline): SEHNR, FQNEAQ (reference sequence). V was pared by 5 bases and J by 3 bases, with 14 bases between. This CDR3 spans 14 amino acids. The CDR3: CASSEYYNSYEQYF. The CDR3 nucleotides are TGTGCCAGCAGCGAGTACTACAACAGCTACGAGCAGTACTTC.

The chain is built from TRBV25-1 and TRBJ2-5; the D gene could be TRBD1 or TRBD2 (5 bases each). V was clipped by 3 bases and J by 1 base, with 12 bases between them. CDR3 size: 15 residues. CDR1 MGHDK and CDR2 SYGVNS come from the germline V gene. This CDR3 reads CASSDQGRFQETQYF. CDR3 coding DNA: TGTGCCAGCAGTGATCAGGGACGGTTCCAAGAGACCCAGTACTTC.

V gene TRBV27 combines with J gene TRBJ2-5; D possibly corresponds to TRBD2 (6 bases). The CDR3 spans 13 residues. The V gene lost 6 bases and the J gene lost 3 bases, with 11 bases spanning the gap. Germline CDR1 reads MNHEY; CDR2 reads SMNVEV (reference sequence). The CDR3 DNA sequence: TGTGCCAGCAGCCCGGACTATGAAGAGACCCAGTACTTC. This codes for CASSPDYEETQYF.

V is TRBV28 and J is TRBJ2-5; TRBD2 is a possible D gene (7 bases). Looked up from germline, CDR1 is MDHEN and CDR2 is SYDVKM. The V end lost 5 bases, the J end lost 4 bases, and 11 bases lay between the germline ends. The CDR3 covers 13 residues. CDR3: CASSGGAPETQYF. Written as DNA, the CDR3 is TGTGCCAGCAGTGGGGGGGCCCCAGAGACCCAGTACTTC.

The rearrangement links TRBV11-2 to TRBJ2-1, with TRBD2 as a possible D gene (5 bases). Germline CDR1 and CDR2: SGHAT and FQNNGV. V was shortened by 6 bases and J by 0 bases, with 9 bases between the two germline ends. This CDR3 contains 14 residues. The CDR3 here is CASSRLTSYNEQFF. As DNA, the CDR3 is TGTGCCAGCAGTAGACTAACCTCCTACAATGAGCAGTTCTTC.

V is TRBV5-1 and J is TRBJ2-7; tentative D call: TRBD2 (5 bases). The V gene's germline CDR1 is SGHRS and CDR2 YFSETQ. The CDR3 is 11 residues long. V lost 7 bases to trimming and J lost 6 bases, with 11 bases between them. CDR3 in DNA: TGCGCCAGCCGCCTGAGCGGCGAGCAGTACTTC. Translated: CASRLSGEQYF.

The V call is TRBV9, the J call TRBJ2-5; D is unclear. Germline assignment: CDR1 SGDLS and CDR2 YYNGEE. With 4 bases removed from V and 4 bases from J, the gap between germline ends came to 11 bases. There are 13 residues in the CDR3. CDR3 DNA: TGTGCCAGCAGCCTCCGCCCCAGAGAGACCCAGTACTTC. Its translation is CASSLRPRETQYF.

This clone appeared once. The rearrangement joins TRBV7-2 to TRBJ2-4, with D perhaps matching TRBD1 (6 bases). The CDR3 has 13 amino acids. Germline CDR1 SGHTA, CDR2 FQGNSA. V was pared by 6 bases and J by 15 bases, with 21 bases between. CDR3 coding DNA: TGTGCCAGCAGGGCATCAGGGGCCGATAACCCGTACTTC. Translating gives CASRASGADNPYF.